Listed here is a single TCR beta chain. Authors' data handling: Reference gene primer amplification gave nucleated cell count estimates. TCRdb's copy holds only in-frame clones and misses some; the assay was immunoSEQ multiplex PCR. Clonal size and the V and J genes are those of that table, whereas D and trimming came from the DNA. The sample holds about 300,000 clones, roughly 89% seen once. The CDR3 extends over 17 amino acids. Germline V lookup: CDR1 SGHNT, CDR2 YYREEE (reference sequence). The J segment lost 6 bases and the V segment lost 7 bases, leaving 19 bases of the junction unmatched. The sample originates from a study of blood T cell repertoires in COVID-19.

Source material: PBMCs or T cells enriched from blood (not recorded which). The clonotype was recovered from a man between 60 and 75 years old who had recovered from COVID-19. The genes are TRBV5-4 and TRBJ1-2, with 9 bases fitting TRBD1. The CDR3: CASHIPTQDRGRNGYTF. CDR3 sequence (DNA): TGTGCCAGCCATATCCCCACTCAAGACAGGGGGAGAAATGGCTACACCTTC.